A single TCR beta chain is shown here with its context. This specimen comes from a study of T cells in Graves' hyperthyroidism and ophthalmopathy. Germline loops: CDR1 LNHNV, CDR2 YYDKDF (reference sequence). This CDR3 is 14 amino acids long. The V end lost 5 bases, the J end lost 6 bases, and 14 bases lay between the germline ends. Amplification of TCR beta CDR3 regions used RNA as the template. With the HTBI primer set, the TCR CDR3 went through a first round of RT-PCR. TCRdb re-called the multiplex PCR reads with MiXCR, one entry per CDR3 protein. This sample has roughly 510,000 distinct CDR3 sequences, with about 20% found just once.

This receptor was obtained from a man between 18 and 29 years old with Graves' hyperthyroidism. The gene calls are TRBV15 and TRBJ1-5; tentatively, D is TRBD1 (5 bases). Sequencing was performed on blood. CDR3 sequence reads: CATSSAGHFQPQHF. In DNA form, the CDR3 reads TGTGCCACCAGCTCCGCAGGACATTTTCAGCCCCAGCATTTT.